The clone carrying this T cell receptor (beta chain) was seen a single time. The target antigen is unknown. Germline assignment: CDR1 GTSNPN and CDR2 SVGIG (reference sequence). V gave up 2 bases and J gave up 8 bases, with 9 bases separating them. The CDR3 runs 12 residues. This entry belongs to a study of cytomegalovirus exposure and HLA in healthy donors. Study-wide results and caveats: Within an earlier analysis, most TCR beta V segments proved productive either about 90% or about 30% of the time. A later analysis reportedly found fewer N-insertions in an Asian-associated ancestry cluster than the approximately 700-donor mean. The availability of immune exposure information extended only to CMV serostatus.

Researchers ran the PCR with 60 Vbeta and 13 Jbeta primers. Some clones are missing from TCRdb's copy, which holds only in-frame ones; the method was immunoSEQ multiplex PCR. The table lists just under 95,000 clones, roughly 77% of them singletons, with about a tenth in the top ten. The sample comprised PBMCs. The rearrangement links TRBV30 to TRBJ2-2, with a tentative D call TRBD2 (5 bases). This TCR derives from a human donor in good health. The CDR3 protein is CAWSKGAGELFF. In DNA form, the CDR3 reads TGTGCCTGGAGTAAGGGAGCGGGGGAGCTGTTTTTT.